The next 31 T cell receptor beta chains were all read from a single sample in a study of TIL therapy for anti-PD-1-resistant metastatic lung cancer. Time point: pre-treatment sample, taken before nivolumab and TIL therapy. Pleural nodules or supraclavicular lymph nodes made up most of the excised metastases sampled. The libraries were made with immunoSEQ v3. Sequencing used immunoSEQ multiplex PCR; TCRdb keeps in-frame clones, though not all of them. The data contain some 13,000 clones, roughly two thirds of them singletons. The sample here was tumor tissue, taken at baseline. The receptor source for this set is a woman aged 30-85 years with non-small cell lung cancer.

This clone was seen a few times. The J gene is TRBJ2-5, the V gene TRBV4-1; D is undetermined. There are 15 residues in the CDR3. Trimming cost V 0 bases and J 7 bases, with 15 bases left between them. Germline values: CDR1 MGHRA, CDR2 YSYEKL. CDR3 coding DNA: TGCGCCAGCAGCCAAGAAGATGGCCGCGCGGCGACCCAGTACTTC. Amino acid sequence: CASSQEDGRAATQYF.

The CDR3 loop is CASRKGGPSSYEQYF. CDR3 bases: TGTGCCAGCAGGAAAGGGGGGCCTAGCTCCTACGAGCAGTACTTC. The chain is built from TRBV27 and TRBJ2-7, with D possibly called TRBD1 or TRBD2 (6 bases each). The germline V and J ends were trimmed by 6 bases and 0 bases, with 15 bases remaining between them. This CDR3 region has 15 residues. From germline, CDR1 is MNHEY and CDR2 SMNVEV (reference sequence).

The chain's CDR3 is CASSEGQNYQPQHF. The CDR3, as DNA: TGTGCCAGCAGTGAAGGACAGAACTATCAGCCCCAGCATTTT. This chain connects TRBV2 to TRBJ1-5, with D perhaps TRBD1 (5 bases). The V end was cut by 1 base, the J end by 5 bases, with 9 bases between. Germline V lookup: CDR1 SNHLY, CDR2 FYNNEI. The CDR3 extends over 14 amino acids.

The rearrangement links TRBV5-4 to TRBJ2-3; D perhaps matches TRBD1 (7 bases). Per germline, CDR1 SGHNT and CDR2 YYREEE (reference sequence). The CDR3 totals 15 residues. Trimming stripped 3 bases from V and 6 bases from J, with 17 bases between. Here the CDR3 DNA reads TGTGCCAGCAGCTACCCCAGCAGGGGGGCCGATACGCAGTATTTT. This codes for CASSYPSRGADTQYF. The variable domain in full, completed from reference TRBV5-4 and TRBJ2-3, reads ETGVTQSPTHLIKTRGQQVTLRCSSQSGHNTVSWYQQALGQGPQFIFQYYREEENGRGNFPPRFSGLQFPNYSSELNVNALELDDSALYLCASSYPSRGADTQYFGPGTRLTVL.

The J gene is TRBJ1-2, the V gene TRBV7-2, with TRBD1 matching over 8 bases. The CDR3 is made up of 15 amino acids. Germline-derived CDR1 and CDR2 are SGHTA and FQGNSA. V was clipped by 2 bases and J by 5 bases; unmatched bases: 7. The CDR3 bases are TGTGCCAGCAGCTTAACCCAGGGGGCGTCGTATGGCTACACCTTC. This codes for CASSLTQGASYGYTF.

The chain links TRBV27 to TRBJ1-4; possibly TRBD1 for D (5 bases). V was shortened by 8 bases and J by 8 bases, with 12 bases between the two germline ends. The germline CDR1 and CDR2 sequences are MNHEY and SMNVEV (reference sequence). This CDR3 region has 12 residues. CDR3 region: CASGRALEKLFF. The CDR3 DNA sequence: TGTGCCAGCGGCAGGGCTTTGGAAAAACTGTTTTTT.

The gene calls are TRBV28 and TRBJ1-3; unclear D gene. Trimming removed 8 bases from V and 6 bases from J, with 14 bases in between. Germline V lookup: CDR1 MDHEN, CDR2 SYDVKM. CDR3 length: 13 amino acids. CDR3 DNA sequence: TGTGCCAGCGGAAGGACCACAGCAAACACCATATATTTT. This gives the protein CASGRTTANTIYF.

This chain links TRBV18 with TRBJ2-7; D is possibly TRBD1 (6 bases). The germline V gene has CDR1 KGHSH and CDR2 LQKENI. The CDR3 consists of 14 residues. The ends were cut back, 6 bases at V and 5 bases at J, with 17 bases in the middle. The DNA of the CDR3 is TGTGCCAGCTCTCCAGGGGTGGCGCGGGACGAGCAGTACTTC. Translation gives CASSPGVARDEQYF. Looking up the rest from reference TRBV18 and TRBJ2-7 gives the full variable domain: NAGVMQNPRHLVRRRGQEARLRCSPMKGHSHVYWYRQLPEEGLKFMVYLQKENIIDESGMPKERFSAEFPKEGPSILRIQQVVRGDSAAYFCASSPGVARDEQYFGPGTRLTVT.

This clone was seen just once. The gene calls are TRBV6-1 and TRBJ2-2, with 9 positions matching TRBD1. This CDR3 region has 14 residues. Losses at the gene ends were 8 bases for V and 5 bases for J; bases not matched to a gene: 6. Germline values: CDR1 MNHNS, CDR2 SASEGT. CDR3 sequence (DNA): TGTGCCAGCTTCAGACAGGGGGAAACCGGGGAGCTGTTTTTT. This sequence encodes CASFRQGETGELFF.

The chain recombines TRBV5-1 with TRBJ1-6; D is ambiguous. The ends were cut back, 2 bases at V and 4 bases at J, with 10 bases in the middle. This CDR3 region has 15 residues. The germline gives CDR1 SGHRS, CDR2 YFSETQ. The CDR3 region is CASSFDGAYNSPLHF. The CDR3 nucleotides read TGCGCCAGCAGCTTCGACGGAGCTTATAATTCACCCCTCCACTTT.

In nucleotides, the CDR3 is TGTGCCAGCAGCCTCCTCGGGACTAGCGAACACAATGAGCAGTTCTTC. Protein sequence: CASSLLGTSEHNEQFF. The chain recombines TRBV27 with TRBJ2-1; 10 bases map to TRBD2. The length of the CDR3 is 16 residues. Germline V gives CDR1 MNHEY, CDR2 SMNVEV (reference sequence). V gave up 6 bases and J gave up 5 bases; unmatched junction bases: 10.

V and J are TRBV30 and TRBJ2-1; no definite D call. Germline CDR1 and CDR2: GTSNPN and SVGIG (reference sequence). The length of the CDR3 is 12 residues. V lost 5 bases, J lost 2 bases, and 7 bases lay in between. CDR3 DNA sequence: TGTGCCTGGGATAGGACCTACAATGAGCAGTTCTTC. This encodes CAWDRTYNEQFF.

The sample holds a few counts of this clone. The chain carries TRBV7-2 and TRBJ1-4; maybe TRBD1 (6 bases). There are 15 residues in the CDR3. The ends were cut back, 1 base at V and 8 bases at J, with 14 bases in the middle. Germline lookup yields CDR1 SGHTA and CDR2 FQGNSA. For the CDR3, the DNA is TGTGCCAGCAGCTTAGGGGGGGCACGGACAGAAAAACTGTTTTTT. This translates into CASSLGGARTEKLFF. The variable domain in full, completed from reference TRBV7-2 and TRBJ1-4, reads GAGVSQSPSNKVTEKGKDVELRCDPISGHTALYWYRQSLGQGLEFLIYFQGNSAPDKSGLPSDRFSAERTGGSVSTLTIQRTQQEDSAVYLCASSLGGARTEKLFFGSGTQLSVL.

The chain is built from TRBV4-2 and TRBJ2-5; 9 nucleotides agree with TRBD2. CDR3 length: 17 residues. Trimming cost V 0 bases and J 5 bases; bases outside gene matches: 10. The germline gives CDR1 LGHNA, CDR2 YNFKEQ. CDR3 loop: CASSQEGGGGAAETQYF. The DNA for the CDR3 is TGTGCCAGCAGCCAAGAAGGGGGCGGGGGGGCGGCTGAGACCCAGTACTTC.

V usage is TRBV7-9 and J usage is TRBJ2-1; D is uncertain. V was clipped by 1 base and J by 13 bases, with 11 bases between them. From germline, CDR1 is SEHNR and CDR2 FQNEAQ (reference sequence). The CDR3 is 12 amino acids. The CDR3 DNA reads as TGTGCCAGCAGCTTAGAGGGTTTGCTCCAGTTCTTC. It translates to CASSLEGLLQFF.

The rearrangement joins TRBV18 to TRBJ1-4; no clear D gene. The CDR3 consists of 13 residues. V lost 3 bases and J lost 12, with 14 bases in between. In germline, CDR1 is KGHSH, CDR2 LQKENI. CDR3: CASSPTGELELFF. CDR3 coding DNA: TGTGCCAGCTCACCCACGGGAGAGCTAGAACTGTTTTTT.

The chain carries TRBV5-1 and TRBJ2-1; a possible D gene is TRBD1 (5 bases). The CDR3 has 16 residues. Germline assignment: CDR1 SGHRS and CDR2 YFSETQ. V was shortened by 0 bases and J by 0 bases, with 10 bases between the two germline ends. DNA for the CDR3: TGCGCCAGCAGCTTGGAGGGGTTGAGCTCCTACAATGAGCAGTTCTTC. Its translation is CASSLEGLSSYNEQFF.

The chain is built from TRBV19 and TRBJ1-1; 9 positions match TRBD1. V lost 4 bases and J lost 11; bases outside the gene matches: 11. CDR3 size: 14 residues. Per the germline V gene, CDR1 is LNHDA and CDR2 is SQIVND (reference sequence). As DNA, the CDR3 is TGTGCCAGTAGTACCTTAACAGGGGGCTTCGGGGCTTTCTTT. Residues: CASSTLTGGFGAFF.

This chain joins TRBV19 and TRBJ2-5; TRBD1 matches 8 bases. The DNA end is more similar to TRBJ2-7, so the J call may be wrong. The CDR3 is made up of 15 amino acids. In germline, CDR1 is LNHDA, CDR2 SQIVND (reference sequence). CDR3 loop: CASSFTITGGYEQYF. CDR3 sequence (DNA): TGTGCCAGTAGTTTTACAATCACAGGGGGCTACGAGCAGTACTTC.

This clone was counted only a few times. V and J are TRBV7-3 and TRBJ2-1; possibly TRBD1 or TRBD2 for D (5 bases each). Trimming shortened V by 4 bases and J by 9 bases, and 16 bases separated the two germline ends. CDR1 is SGHTA and CDR2 is FQGTGA in the germline V gene. This CDR3 spans 14 amino acids. The CDR3 protein is CASSSPGRTSEQFF. The CDR3 DNA sequence: TGTGCCAGCAGCTCACCGGGAAGGACAAGTGAGCAGTTCTTC.

The rearrangement links TRBV4-2 to TRBJ2-1; the D is unclear. This CDR3 spans 13 amino acids. V dropped 3 bases and J dropped 7 bases, with 10 bases sitting between them. The V gene's germline CDR1 is LGHNA and CDR2 YNFKEQ. DNA for the CDR3: TGTGCCAGCAGCCACTACTTTGCGAATGAGCAGTTCTTC. It codes for CASSHYFANEQFF.

This rearrangement joins TRBV6-5 to TRBJ2-2; D is unclear. The CDR3 totals 13 residues. Trimming removed 6 bases from V and 4 bases from J, with 9 bases in between. The germline gives CDR1 MNHEY, CDR2 SVGAGI. The CDR3: CASSRLGTGELFF. The CDR3 region has the DNA TGTGCCAGCAGCCGCCTTGGCACCGGGGAGCTGTTTTTT.

This rearrangement joins TRBV5-1 to TRBJ2-1, with 9 positions matching TRBD2. The CDR3 is made up of 15 amino acids. The ends lost 1 base at V and 3 bases at J; junction bases unmatched: 2. The germline CDR1 and CDR2 sequences are SGHRS and YFSETQ. As DNA, the CDR3 is TGCGCCAGCAGCTTGTCTAGCGGGAACTACAATGAGCAGTTCTTC. Translating gives CASSLSSGNYNEQFF.

J is TRBJ2-5 and V is TRBV10-3; D is unresolved. This CDR3 is 11 amino acids long. The ends were cut back, 2 bases at V and 5 bases at J, with 3 bases in the middle. Germline values: CDR1 ENHRY, CDR2 SYGVKD. The CDR3 loop reads CAISEGETQYF. Written as DNA, the CDR3 is TGTGCCATCAGTGAGGGGGAGACCCAGTACTTC.

This chain uses TRBV11-2 with TRBJ2-5; TRBD2 matches 11 bases. Looked up from germline, CDR1 is SGHAT and CDR2 is FQNNGV. The CDR3 runs 15 residues. Trimming took 1 base from V and 2 from J; bases not matched to a gene: 0. The CDR3 nucleotides are TGTGCCAGCAGCTTAGGACTAGCGGGACAAGAGACCCAGTACTTC. Translated, it gives CASSLGLAGQETQYF.

CDR3 sequence (DNA): TGTGCCAGCAGCCGTACTAGCTCCTACAATGAGCAGTTCTTC. This translates into CASSRTSSYNEQFF. V and J are TRBV5-4 and TRBJ2-1; perhaps TRBD2 as D (5 bases). V lost 4 bases and J lost 0, with 8 bases in between. The CDR3 length is 14 residues. Germline CDR1 is SGHNT and CDR2 is YYREEE (reference sequence). Using reference TRBV5-4 and TRBJ2-1 for the parts outside the CDR3, the full variable domain is ETGVTQSPTHLIKTRGQQVTLRCSSQSGHNTVSWYQQALGQGPQFIFQYYREEENGRGNFPPRFSGLQFPNYSSELNVNALELDDSALYLCASSRTSSYNEQFFGPGTRLTVL.

J is TRBJ1-2 and V is TRBV19, with D possibly TRBD1 on 5 matching bases. The CDR3 runs 14 residues. The V gene's germline CDR1 is LNHDA and CDR2 SQIVND (reference sequence). V lost 5 bases and J lost 4, with 14 bases in between. The CDR3 sequence: CASSATDNFYGYTF. For the CDR3, the DNA is TGTGCCAGTAGTGCGACAGATAACTTCTATGGCTACACCTTC. Variable domain in full (rest from reference TRBV19 and TRBJ1-2): DGGITQSPKYLFRKEGQNVTLSCEQNLNHDAMYWYRQDPGQGLRLIYYSQIVNDFQKGDIAEGYSVSREKKESFPLTVTSAQKNPTAFYLCASSATDNFYGYTFGSGTRLTVV.

The genes are TRBV6-5 and TRBJ2-1; 9 bases map to TRBD2. The CDR3 consists of 15 residues. After removal of 2 bases from V and 2 bases from J, the junction contained 1 base not matched to a gene. Per the germline V gene, CDR1 is MNHEY and CDR2 is SVGAGI. The CDR3 loop is CASSYRLAAYNEQFF. CDR3 nucleotides: TGTGCCAGCAGTTACCGACTAGCGGCCTACAATGAGCAGTTCTTC.

The chain links TRBV27 to TRBJ1-2, with TRBD1 matching 7 bases. V dropped 0 bases and J dropped 6; count of bases not matched to a gene: 7. Germline V gene sequence: CDR1 MNHEY, CDR2 SMNVEV (reference sequence). The CDR3 is 15 amino acids. The CDR3 spells CASSLSNRGLDGYTF. Written as DNA, the CDR3 is TGTGCCAGCAGTTTATCAAACAGGGGACTAGATGGCTACACCTTC.

In this sample, this clone is medium-sized. The chain has TRBV10-3 and TRBJ1-1; 8 bases line up with TRBD1. In germline, CDR1 is ENHRY, CDR2 SYGVKD. This CDR3 comprises 15 residues. Trimming cost V 4 bases and J 6 bases; bases outside gene matches: 10. The CDR3: CAISANGQGNAEAFF. The DNA of the CDR3 is TGTGCCATCAGTGCAAACGGACAGGGTAACGCTGAAGCTTTCTTT.

The chain links TRBV6-4 to TRBJ2-4, with TRBD2 matching over 8 bases. The germline gives CDR1 MRHNA, CDR2 SNTAGT. There are 19 residues in the CDR3. Unmatched junction bases numbered 15, after V lost 3 bases and J lost 2 bases. The CDR3 sequence: CASSESRGGLEATKNIQYF. As DNA, the CDR3 is TGTGCCAGCAGTGAGTCTCGGGGGGGCCTGGAGGCTACCAAAAACATTCAGTACTTC.